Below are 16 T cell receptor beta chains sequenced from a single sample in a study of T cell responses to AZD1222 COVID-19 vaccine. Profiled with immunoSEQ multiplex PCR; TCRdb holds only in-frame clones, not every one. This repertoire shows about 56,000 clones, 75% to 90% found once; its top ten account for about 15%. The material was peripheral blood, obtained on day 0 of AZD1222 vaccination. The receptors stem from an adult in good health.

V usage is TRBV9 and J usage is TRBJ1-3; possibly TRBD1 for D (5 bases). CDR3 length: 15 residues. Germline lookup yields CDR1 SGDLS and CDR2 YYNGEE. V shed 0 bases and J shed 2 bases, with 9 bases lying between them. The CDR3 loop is CASSVGGGTGNTIYF. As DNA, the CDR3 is TGTGCCAGCAGCGTAGGTGGGGGAACTGGAAACACCATATATTTT.

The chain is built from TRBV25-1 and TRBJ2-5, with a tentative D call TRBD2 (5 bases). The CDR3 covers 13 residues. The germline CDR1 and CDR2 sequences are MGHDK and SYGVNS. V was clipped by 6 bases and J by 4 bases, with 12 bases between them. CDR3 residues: CASSTRSRETQYF. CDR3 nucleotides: TGTGCCAGCAGCACTAGATCGAGAGAGACCCAGTACTTC.

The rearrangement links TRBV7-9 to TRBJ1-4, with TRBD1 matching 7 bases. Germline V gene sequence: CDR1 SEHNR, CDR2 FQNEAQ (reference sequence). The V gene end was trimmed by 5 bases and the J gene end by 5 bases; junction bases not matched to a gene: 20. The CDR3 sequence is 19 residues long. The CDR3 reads CASSDPPDRNWVGNEKLFF. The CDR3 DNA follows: TGTGCCAGCAGCGACCCTCCGGACAGGAATTGGGTTGGGAATGAAAAACTGTTTTTT. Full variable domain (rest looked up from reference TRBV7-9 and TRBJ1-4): DTGVSQNPRHKITKRGQNVTFRCDPISEHNRLYWYRQTLGQGPEFLTYFQNEAQLEKSRLLSDRFSAERPKGSFSTLEIQRTEQGDSAMYLCASSDPPDRNWVGNEKLFFGSGTQLSVL.

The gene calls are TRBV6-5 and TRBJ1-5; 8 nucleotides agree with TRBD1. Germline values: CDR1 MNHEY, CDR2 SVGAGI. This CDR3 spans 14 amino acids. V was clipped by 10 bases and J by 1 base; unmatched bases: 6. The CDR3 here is CATYRQGSNQPQHF. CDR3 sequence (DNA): TGTGCCACGTACCGACAGGGGAGCAATCAGCCCCAGCATTTT.

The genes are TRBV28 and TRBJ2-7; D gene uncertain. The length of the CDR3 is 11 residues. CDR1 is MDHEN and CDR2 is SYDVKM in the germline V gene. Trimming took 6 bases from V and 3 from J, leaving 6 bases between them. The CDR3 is CASREHYEQYF. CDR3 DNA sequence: TGTGCCAGCAGGGAGCACTACGAGCAGTACTTC.

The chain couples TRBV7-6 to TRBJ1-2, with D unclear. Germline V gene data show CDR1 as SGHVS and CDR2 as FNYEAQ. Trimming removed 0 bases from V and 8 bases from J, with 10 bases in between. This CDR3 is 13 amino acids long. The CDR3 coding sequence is TGTGCCAGCAGCTTAGCGGGAGAATCGGGCTACACCTTC. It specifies CASSLAGESGYTF.

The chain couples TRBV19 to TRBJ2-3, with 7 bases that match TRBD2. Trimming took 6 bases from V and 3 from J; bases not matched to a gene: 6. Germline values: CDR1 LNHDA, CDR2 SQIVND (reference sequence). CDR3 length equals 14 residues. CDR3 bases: TGTGCCAGTAGGGGACTAAGGTTTACAGATACGCAGTATTTT. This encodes CASRGLRFTDTQYF.

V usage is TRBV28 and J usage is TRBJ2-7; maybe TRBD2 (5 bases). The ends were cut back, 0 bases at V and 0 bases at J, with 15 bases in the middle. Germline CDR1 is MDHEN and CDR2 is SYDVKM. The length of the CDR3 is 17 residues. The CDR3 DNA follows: TGTGCCAGCAGTTTATGGGGAGTAGCGAAAAGCTCCTACGAGCAGTACTTC. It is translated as CASSLWGVAKSSYEQYF.

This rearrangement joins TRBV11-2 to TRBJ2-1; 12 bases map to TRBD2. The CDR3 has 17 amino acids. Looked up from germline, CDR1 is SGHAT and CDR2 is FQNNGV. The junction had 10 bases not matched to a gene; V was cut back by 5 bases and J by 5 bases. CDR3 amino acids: CASSEGTSGYLNNEQFF. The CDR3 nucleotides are TGTGCCAGCAGCGAAGGGACTAGCGGGTACCTTAACAATGAGCAGTTCTTC.

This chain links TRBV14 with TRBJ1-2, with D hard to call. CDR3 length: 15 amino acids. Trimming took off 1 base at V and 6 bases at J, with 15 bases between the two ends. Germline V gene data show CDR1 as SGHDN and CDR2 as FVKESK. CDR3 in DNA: TGTGCCAGCAGCCAAGTCGTTGGGCAGGCTCATGGCTACACCTTC. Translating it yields CASSQVVGQAHGYTF.

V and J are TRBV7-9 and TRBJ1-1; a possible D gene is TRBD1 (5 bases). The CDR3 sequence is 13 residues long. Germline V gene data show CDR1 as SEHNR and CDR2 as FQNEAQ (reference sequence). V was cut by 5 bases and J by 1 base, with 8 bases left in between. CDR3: CASSGRENTEAFF. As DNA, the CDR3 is TGTGCCAGCAGCGGCAGGGAGAACACTGAAGCTTTCTTT. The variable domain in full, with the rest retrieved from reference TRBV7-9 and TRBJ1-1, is DTGVSQNPRHKITKRGQNVTFRCDPISEHNRLYWYRQTLGQGPEFLTYFQNEAQLEKSRLLSDRFSAERPKGSFSTLEIQRTEQGDSAMYLCASSGRENTEAFFGQGTRLTVV.

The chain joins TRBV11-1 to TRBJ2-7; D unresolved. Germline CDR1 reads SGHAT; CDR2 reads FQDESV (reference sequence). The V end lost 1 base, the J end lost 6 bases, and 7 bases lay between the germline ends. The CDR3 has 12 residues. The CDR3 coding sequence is TGTGCCAGCAGCTTAGACCGCGCCGAGCAGTACTTC. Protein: CASSLDRAEQYF.

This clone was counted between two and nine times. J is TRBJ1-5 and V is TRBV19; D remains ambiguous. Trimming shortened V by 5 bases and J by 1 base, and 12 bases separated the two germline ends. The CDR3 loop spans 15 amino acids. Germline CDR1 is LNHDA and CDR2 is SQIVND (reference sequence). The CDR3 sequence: CASSSGGGSNQPQHF. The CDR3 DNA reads TGTGCCAGTAGTTCGGGTGGAGGGAGCAATCAGCCCCAGCATTTT. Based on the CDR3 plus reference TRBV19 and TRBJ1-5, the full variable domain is DGGITQSPKYLFRKEGQNVTLSCEQNLNHDAMYWYRQDPGQGLRLIYYSQIVNDFQKGDIAEGYSVSREKKESFPLTVTSAQKNPTAFYLCASSSGGGSNQPQHFGDGTRLSIL.

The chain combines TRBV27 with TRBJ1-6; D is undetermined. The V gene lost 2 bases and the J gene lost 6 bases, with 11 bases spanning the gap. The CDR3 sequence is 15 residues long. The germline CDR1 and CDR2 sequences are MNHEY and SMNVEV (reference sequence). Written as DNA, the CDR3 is TGTGCCAGCAGTTTAGATCGGGTCGTTAATTCACCCCTCCACTTT. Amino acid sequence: CASSLDRVVNSPLHF.

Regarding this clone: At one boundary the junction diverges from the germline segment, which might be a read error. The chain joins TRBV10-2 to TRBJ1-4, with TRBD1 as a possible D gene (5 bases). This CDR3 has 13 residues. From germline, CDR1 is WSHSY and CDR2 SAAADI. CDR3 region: CATRPGTIEKLFF. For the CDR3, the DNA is TGCGCCACCAGACCCGGGACTATTGAAAAACTGTTTTTT.

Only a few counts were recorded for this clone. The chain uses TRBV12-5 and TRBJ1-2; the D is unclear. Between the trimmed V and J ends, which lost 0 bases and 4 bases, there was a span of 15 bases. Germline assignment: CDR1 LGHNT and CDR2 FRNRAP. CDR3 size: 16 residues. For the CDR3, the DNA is TGTGCTAGTGGTTTGGTACTCTCGGCAGAAGTCTATGGCTACACCTTC. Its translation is CASGLVLSAEVYGYTF.